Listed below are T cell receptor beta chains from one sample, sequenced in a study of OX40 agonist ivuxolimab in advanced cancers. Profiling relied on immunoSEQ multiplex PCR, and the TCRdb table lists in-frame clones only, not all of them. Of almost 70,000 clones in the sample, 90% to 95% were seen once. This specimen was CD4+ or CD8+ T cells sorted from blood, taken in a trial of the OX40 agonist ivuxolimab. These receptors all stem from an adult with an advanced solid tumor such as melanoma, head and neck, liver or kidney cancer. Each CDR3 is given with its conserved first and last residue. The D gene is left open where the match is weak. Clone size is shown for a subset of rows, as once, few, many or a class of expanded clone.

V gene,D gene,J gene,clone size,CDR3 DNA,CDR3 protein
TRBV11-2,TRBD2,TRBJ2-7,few,TGTGCCACTTATAGCGGGAGTCACGAGCAGTACTTC,CATYSGSHEQYF
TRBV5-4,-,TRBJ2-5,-,TGTGCCAGCAGCTTCCGACAGGTGGAGACCCAGTACTTC,CASSFRQVETQYF
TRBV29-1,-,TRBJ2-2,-,TGCAGCGTGTCCTCAGGCGCGAACACCGGGGAGCTGTTTTTT,CSVSSGANTGELFF
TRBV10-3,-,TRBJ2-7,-,TGTGCCATCACACGGGCACCGTCCCACGAGCAGTACTTC,CAITRAPSHEQYF
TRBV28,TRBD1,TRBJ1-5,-,TGTGCCAGCAGGCGGGACAGGGGGCAGCCCCAGCATTTT,CASRRDRGQPQHF
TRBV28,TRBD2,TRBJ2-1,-,TGTGCCAGCAGGCGGGGGGGGTCCTACAATGAGCAGTTCTTC,CASRRGGSYNEQFF
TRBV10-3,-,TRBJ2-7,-,TGTGCCATCAGTAGCCGGGCAGGAAGGGACGAGCAGTACTTC,CAISSRAGRDEQYF
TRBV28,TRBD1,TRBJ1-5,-,TGTGCCAGCACCTACCGGGACAGGGATCGGCCCCAGCATTTT,CASTYRDRDRPQHF
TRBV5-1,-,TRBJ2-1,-,TGCGCCAGCAGCTTGGGTGGGGAGCACTACAATGAGCAGTTCTTC,CASSLGGEHYNEQFF
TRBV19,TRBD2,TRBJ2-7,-,TGTGCCAGTAAGGCTAGCGGAGACTCCTACGAGCAGTACTTC,CASKASGDSYEQYF
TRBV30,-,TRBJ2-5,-,TGTGCCTGGAATGGACAGCACCAAGAGACCCAGTACTTC,CAWNGQHQETQYF
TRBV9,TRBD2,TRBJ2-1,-,TGTGCCAGCAGCCCAGCGGGGGGGTACAATGAGCAGTTCTTC,CASSPAGGYNEQFF
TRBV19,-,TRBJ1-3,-,TGTGCCAGTAGTAGCGTGAACTCTGGAAACACCATATATTTT,CASSSVNSGNTIYF
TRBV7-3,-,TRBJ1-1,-,TGTGCCAGCAGCCGGGACATTTACACTGAAGCTTTCTTT,CASSRDIYTEAFF
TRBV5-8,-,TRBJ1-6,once,TGTGCCAGCAGCCCTGGCCGGGGGGTCAACGAGGCACCCCTCCACTTT,CASSPGRGVNEAPLHF
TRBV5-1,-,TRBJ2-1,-,TGCGCCAGCAGCTTGGTTGGCGGGAATTACAATGAGCAGTTCTTC,CASSLVGGNYNEQFF
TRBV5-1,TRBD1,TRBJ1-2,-,TGCGCCAGCAGCCCCAACAGGGGGCAAGGCTATGGCTACACCTTC,CASSPNRGQGYGYTF
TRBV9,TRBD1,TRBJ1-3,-,TGTGCCAGCAGCCCCCGGGACAGGGAAATTTCTGGAAACACCATATATTTT,CASSPRDREISGNTIYF
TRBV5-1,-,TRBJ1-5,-,TGCGCCAGCAGCTTGGACAGCATTAGCAATCAGCCCCAGCATTTT,CASSLDSISNQPQHF
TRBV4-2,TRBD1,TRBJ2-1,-,TGTGCCAGCAGCCAAGATCTCGGGGGACAGGGGGCATTGGGGAATGAGCAGTTCTTC,CASSQDLGGQGALGNEQFF
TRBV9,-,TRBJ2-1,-,TGTGCCAGCAGCGTAGGCCTTGGGGCCAATGAGCAGTTCTTC,CASSVGLGANEQFF